This is a list of T cell receptor beta chains from one sample in a study of technical replicates of blood from several donors. The method was immunoSEQ multiplex PCR; TCRdb's version includes in-frame clones alone and lacks a portion of them. The sample records several thousand clones, almost 97% being singletons. Input material: PBMCs. These receptors all stem from a human donor in good health. Each CDR3 is given with its conserved first and last residue. D genes are given only for firm matches. Size is stated for part of the rows, as once, few or many counts, or as a class when the clone is expanded.

V	size	J	D	CDR3	DNA
TRBV2	-	TRBJ2-5	TRBD2	CASSRGLAGQETQYF	TGTGCCAGCAGTCGCGGACTAGCGGGACAAGAGACCCAGTACTTC
TRBV7-9	-	TRBJ1-5	TRBD1	CAGSRGQGPQHF	TGTGCCGGCTCCAGGGGGCAAGGACCCCAGCATTTT
TRBV6-1	-	TRBJ2-7	TRBD2	CASSEAMDGEGLSSYEQYF	TGTGCCAGCAGTGAAGCAATGGATGGGGAGGGCCTCAGCTCCTACGAGCAGTACTTC
TRBV18	-	TRBJ2-7	-	CASSPGRSIAYEQYF	TGTGCCAGCTCACCGGGCAGGTCAATTGCCTACGAGCAGTACTTC
TRBV10-3	-	TRBJ2-7	TRBD2	CAISEERREKGYEQYF	TGTGCCATCAGCGAGGAGAGGCGGGAGAAGGGATACGAGCAGTACTTC
TRBV10-2	-	TRBJ2-6	-	CASSSPGANVLTF	TGCGCCAGCAGTAGCCCTGGGGCCAACGTCCTGACTTTC
TRBV29-1	-	TRBJ2-2	-	CSVLGSPGELFF	TGCAGCGTGCTAGGGAGTCCCGGGGAGCTGTTTTTT
TRBV13	-	TRBJ2-1	-	CASTRSYNEQFF	TGTGCCAGCACTCGGTCCTACAATGAGCAGTTCTTC
TRBV25-1	-	TRBJ2-7	TRBD1	CASSIGQGSLHEQYF	TGTGCCAGCAGTATAGGACAGGGGAGCCTCCACGAGCAGTACTTC
TRBV11-3	-	TRBJ2-3	TRBD2	CASSPGRALTQYF	TGTGCCAGCAGCCCGGGGAGGGCCTTGACGCAGTATTTT
TRBV19	-	TRBJ2-7	TRBD1	CASSNQGVSYEQYF	TGTGCCAGTAGTAACCAGGGGGTCTCCTACGAGCAGTACTTC
TRBV19	once	TRBJ2-7	TRBD1	CATKGTGTYEQYF	TGTGCCACCAAAGGGACAGGGACCTACGAGCAGTACTTC
TRBV7-8	-	TRBJ2-1	TRBD2	CASSLTSPLAGVVDEQFF	TGTGCCAGCAGCTTAACCTCGCCTCTAGCGGGAGTGGTCGATGAGCAGTTCTTC
TRBV9	-	TRBJ1-4	-	CASSVGATTEFEKLFF	TGTGCCAGCAGCGTAGGGGCTACGACCGAATTTGAAAAACTGTTTTTT
TRBV10-3	once	TRBJ2-1	TRBD2	CAAGGATYNEQFF	TGTGCCGCCGGGGGGGCAACCTACAATGAGCAGTTCTTC
TRBV7-2	-	TRBJ2-1	TRBD2	CASSWDYYNEQFF	TGTGCCAGCAGCTGGGACTACTACAATGAGCAGTTCTTC